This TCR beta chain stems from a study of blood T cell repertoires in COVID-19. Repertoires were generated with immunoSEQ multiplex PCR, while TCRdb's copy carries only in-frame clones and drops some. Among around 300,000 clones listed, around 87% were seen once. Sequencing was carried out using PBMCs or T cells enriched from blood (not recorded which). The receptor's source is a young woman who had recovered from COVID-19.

The CDR3 region has the DNA TGTGCCAGTAACCCCGGAGGCAACACCGGGGAGCTGTTTTTT. As protein: CASNPGGNTGELFF. The chain combines TRBV19 with TRBJ2-2; D is possibly TRBD2 (5 bases). The CDR3 length is 14 residues. V was clipped by 7 bases and J by 2 bases, with 11 bases between them. Germline V CDR1 and CDR2: LNHDA, SQIVND (reference sequence).